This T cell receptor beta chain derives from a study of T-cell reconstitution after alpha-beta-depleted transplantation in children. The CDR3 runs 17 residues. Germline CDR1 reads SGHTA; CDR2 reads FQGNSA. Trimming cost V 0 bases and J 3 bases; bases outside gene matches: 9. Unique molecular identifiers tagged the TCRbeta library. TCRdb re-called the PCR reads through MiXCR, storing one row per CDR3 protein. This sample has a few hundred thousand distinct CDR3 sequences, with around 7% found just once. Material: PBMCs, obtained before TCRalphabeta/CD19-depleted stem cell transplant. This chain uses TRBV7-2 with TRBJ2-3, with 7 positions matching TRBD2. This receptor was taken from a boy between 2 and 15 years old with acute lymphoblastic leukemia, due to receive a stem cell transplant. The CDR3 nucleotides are TGTGCCAGCAGCTTAGCCCGGAGCGGGGCGGGGACAGATACGCAGTATTTT. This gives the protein CASSLARSGAGTDTQYF.